Each of the 32 T cell receptor beta chains below was sequenced from the same sample in a study of blood T cell repertoires in COVID-19. Produced via immunoSEQ multiplex PCR; TCRdb's table is partial and in-frame only. The sample shows tens of thousands of clones, less than 85% of them seen only once. The sequenced sample was peripheral blood. These receptor sequences come from an elderly woman with acute or convalescent COVID-19.

The rearrangement joins TRBV24-1 to TRBJ2-3, with a possible D match to TRBD2 (7 bases). The V gene's germline CDR1 is KGHDR and CDR2 SFDVKD. Deletions cut 4 bases from V and 2 bases from J, with 12 bases between. The CDR3 has 15 residues. The DNA of the CDR3 is TGTGCCACCAGTGAACTGGCGGGGGCCACAGATACGCAGTATTTT. Its translation: CATSELAGATDTQYF.

The chain is built from TRBV18 and TRBJ2-7; 7 nucleotides match TRBD2. V shed 3 bases and J 2 bases; nucleotides not matched to a gene: 4. The CDR3 is made up of 14 amino acids. Per the germline V gene, CDR1 is KGHSH and CDR2 is LQKENI. CDR3 coding DNA: TGTGCCAGCTCACCTGGGGGGGAACCCTACGAGCAGTACTTC. Protein: CASSPGGEPYEQYF.

This clone came up once. The V gene is TRBV15, the J gene TRBJ1-5; perhaps TRBD1 as D (5 bases). V dropped 5 bases and J dropped 2 bases, with 16 bases sitting between them. Per germline, CDR1 LNHNV and CDR2 YYDKDF (reference sequence). CDR3 length equals 16 residues. The CDR3 nucleotides read TGTGCCACCAGCGGGCGACAGTTTGGTGGCAATCAGCCCCAGCATTTT. As protein: CATSGRQFGGNQPQHF.

This clone showed up just a few times. The rearrangement joins TRBV18 to TRBJ1-1; 8 bases map to TRBD1. CDR1 is KGHSH and CDR2 is LQKENI in the germline V gene. V was pared by 4 bases and J by 1 base, with 8 bases of the junction left unmatched. This CDR3 comprises 16 residues. The CDR3 sequence is CASSQLPDRGNTEAFF. The CDR3 coding sequence is TGTGCCAGCTCACAACTGCCCGACAGGGGGAACACTGAAGCTTTCTTT.

This clone is a singleton in its sample. The genes are TRBV19 and TRBJ2-1; TRBD1 is a possible D gene (6 bases). CDR3 size: 12 residues. V lost 8 bases to trimming and J lost 4 bases, with 9 bases between them. Germline CDR1 reads LNHDA; CDR2 reads SQIVND (reference sequence). CDR3 amino acids: CASGQRYNEQFF. The CDR3 bases are TGTGCCAGTGGACAGCGATACAATGAGCAGTTCTTC.

The CDR3 sequence is CASSPSGVSNTEAFF. DNA for the CDR3: TGTGCCAGCTCACCCTCCGGGGTATCGAACACTGAAGCTTTCTTT. This chain joins TRBV18 and TRBJ1-1; no clear D. This CDR3 region has 15 residues. V gave up 3 bases and J gave up 1 base, with 12 bases separating them. CDR1 is KGHSH and CDR2 is LQKENI in the germline V gene. Using reference TRBV18 and TRBJ1-1 for the parts outside the CDR3, the full variable domain is NAGVMQNPRHLVRRRGQEARLRCSPMKGHSHVYWYRQLPEEGLKFMVYLQKENIIDESGMPKERFSAEFPKEGPSILRIQQVVRGDSAAYFCASSPSGVSNTEAFFGQGTRLTVV.

There are a few counts of this clone. This likely stems from a read error, as it lies one base from a far larger clone. The rearrangement joins TRBV27 to TRBJ2-5; weak D call: TRBD2 (5 bases). Trimming removed 8 bases from V and 2 bases from J, with 12 bases in between. Germline values: CDR1 MNHEY, CDR2 SMNVEV (reference sequence). The CDR3 totals 13 residues. The CDR3 protein is CASRSDSQETQYF. In nucleotides, the CDR3 is TGTGCCAGCCGTTCGGACTCTCAAGAGACCCAGTACTTC.

This clone was seen a single time. The chain joins TRBV30 to TRBJ2-1, with 11 nucleotides matching TRBD2. Germline CDR1 and CDR2: GTSNPN and SVGIG (reference sequence). The CDR3 extends over 15 amino acids. V lost 3 bases to trimming and J lost 8 bases; unmatched junction nucleotides: 9. As DNA, the CDR3 is TGTGCCTGGAGGCCCCCTAGCGGGAGGCTTTATGAGCAGTTCTTC. It yields the protein CAWRPPSGRLYEQFF.

The chain couples TRBV6-5 to TRBJ1-1; no clear D. This CDR3 contains 13 residues. Germline-derived CDR1 and CDR2 are MNHEY and SVGAGI. Between the trimmed V and J ends, which lost 9 bases and 4 bases, there was a span of 15 bases. The CDR3, as DNA: TGTGCCAGTCGGACGGGAAGTAGCACTGAAGCTTTCTTT. Translation: CASRTGSSTEAFF.

The chain recombines TRBV7-2 with TRBJ2-7; 7 nucleotides line up with TRBD2. Losses at the gene ends were 1 base for V and 2 bases for J; bases not matched to a gene: 2. The CDR3 length is 14 residues. Germline CDR1 reads SGHTA; CDR2 reads FQGNSA. CDR3 coding DNA: TGTGCCAGCAGCTTAGGGCTAGCGGCCTACGAGCAGTACTTC. Its translation is CASSLGLAAYEQYF.

This clone was seen a handful of times. The CDR3: CASSLARTVDEQYF. The CDR3 bases are TGTGCCAGCAGCTTAGCCCGGACAGTCGACGAGCAGTACTTC. The chain recombines TRBV11-2 with TRBJ2-7, with D tentatively TRBD1 (6 bases). CDR3 size: 14 residues. V was shortened by 1 base and J by 5 bases, with 12 bases between the two germline ends. Germline V gene data show CDR1 as SGHAT and CDR2 as FQNNGV.

The chain uses TRBV6-6 and TRBJ1-3, with a possible D match to TRBD1 (6 bases). There are 15 residues in the CDR3. Germline-derived CDR1 and CDR2 are MNHNY and SVGAGI (reference sequence). The germline V and J ends were trimmed by 7 bases and 4 bases, with 17 bases remaining between them. CDR3 amino acids: CASTTGGAGGNTIYF. The CDR3 DNA is TGTGCCAGCACCACCGGGGGGGCAGGGGGAAACACCATATATTTT.

The genes are TRBV7-2 and TRBJ2-7; 7 bases are shared with TRBD1. The CDR3 length is 14 residues. The V and J ends lost 1 base and 6 bases, in that order; junction bases with no gene match: 6. CDR1 and CDR2 from the germline V gene are SGHTA and FQGNSA. CDR3 protein: CASSLEGGSFEQYF. CDR3 DNA: TGTGCCAGCAGCTTAGAAGGGGGCAGCTTCGAGCAGTACTTC.

The chain couples TRBV4-2 to TRBJ1-2; D is ambiguous. The CDR3 loop spans 11 amino acids. Per germline, CDR1 LGHNA and CDR2 YNFKEQ. V shed 4 bases and J shed 6 bases, with 6 bases lying between them. The CDR3 region is CASSLQNGYTF. Here the CDR3 DNA reads TGTGCCAGCAGCCTACAGAATGGCTACACCTTC.

The chain couples TRBV18 to TRBJ2-2; unclear D gene. Trimming removed 5 bases from V and 0 bases from J, with 13 bases in between. The germline gives CDR1 KGHSH, CDR2 LQKENI. The CDR3 has 16 residues. CDR3 coding DNA: TGTGCCAGCTCAGGGCTTTCAACGGCGAACACCGGGGAGCTGTTTTTT. Protein product: CASSGLSTANTGELFF.

The J gene is TRBJ1-4, the V gene TRBV2, with TRBD1 identical over 8 bases. The V gene end was trimmed by 6 bases and the J gene end by 7 bases; junction bases not matched to a gene: 7. The CDR3 loop spans 14 amino acids. Germline CDR1 is SNHLY and CDR2 is FYNNEI. The chain's CDR3 is CASSPGQASEKLFF. Here the CDR3 DNA reads TGTGCCAGCAGCCCGGGACAGGCGAGTGAAAAACTGTTTTTT.

This chain links TRBV18 with TRBJ2-7; no clear D gene. Germline V gives CDR1 KGHSH, CDR2 LQKENI. This CDR3 spans 15 amino acids. Trimming removed 3 bases from V and 0 bases from J, with 12 bases in between. The CDR3 protein is CASSPDTPSSYEQYF. For the CDR3, the DNA is TGTGCCAGCTCACCTGACACCCCCAGCTCCTACGAGCAGTACTTC.

CDR3 sequence (DNA): TGTGCCAGCGGGCGATCCACTGAAGCTTTCTTT. Protein sequence: CASGRSTEAFF. The gene calls are TRBV7-9 and TRBJ1-1; no definite D call. Trimming took 8 bases from V and 4 from J, leaving 8 bases between them. Germline lookup yields CDR1 SEHNR and CDR2 FQNEAQ (reference sequence). The CDR3 is 11 amino acids.

The V gene is TRBV7-6, the J gene TRBJ2-7; TRBD2 agrees at 10 bases. J gave up 5 bases and V 8 bases, and 15 bases lay outside the gene matches. From germline, CDR1 is SGHVS and CDR2 FNYEAQ. This CDR3 contains 16 residues. The CDR3 loop reads CASSLVASGGAHEQYF. The CDR3 DNA reads as TGTGCCAGCTCCCTAGTAGCAAGCGGGGGGGCCCACGAGCAGTACTTC.

This clone appeared a single time. The chain combines TRBV5-1 with TRBJ2-7; 9 bases agree with TRBD1. V was clipped by 5 bases and J by 4 bases; unmatched bases: 7. The CDR3 is made up of 14 amino acids. Germline V gene sequence: CDR1 SGHRS, CDR2 YFSETQ. In DNA, the CDR3 is TGCGCCAGCAGAACAGGGGGCTCGTATTACGAGCAGTACTTC. Translating it yields CASRTGGSYYEQYF. Looking up the rest from reference TRBV5-1 and TRBJ2-7 gives the full variable domain: KAGVTQTPRYLIKTRGQQVTLSCSPISGHRSVSWYQQTPGQGLQFLFEYFSETQRNKGNFPGRFSGRQFSNSRSEMNVSTLELGDSALYLCASRTGGSYYEQYFGPGTRLTVT.

This chain uses TRBV7-9 with TRBJ1-1; tentatively, D is TRBD1 (6 bases). Germline V gives CDR1 SEHNR, CDR2 FQNEAQ (reference sequence). The CDR3 is 15 amino acids. V was trimmed by 4 bases and J by 0 bases, leaving 12 bases between them. The chain's CDR3 is CASSSHRAMNTEAFF. CDR3 DNA sequence: TGTGCCAGCAGCTCCCACAGGGCCATGAACACTGAAGCTTTCTTT.

The V gene is TRBV29-1, the J gene TRBJ2-3; 8 bases align to TRBD1. Unmatched junction bases numbered 2, after V lost 4 bases and J lost 2 bases. The CDR3 is 13 residues long. The germline V gene has CDR1 SQVTM and CDR2 ANQGSEA. The CDR3 loop is CSVGTGITDTQYF. The CDR3 nucleotides read TGCAGCGTTGGGACAGGGATCACAGATACGCAGTATTTT.

The chain uses TRBV7-9 and TRBJ2-1; 8 nucleotides line up with TRBD2. The CDR3 spans 17 residues. Germline V gene sequence: CDR1 SEHNR, CDR2 FQNEAQ (reference sequence). With V trimmed by 7 bases and J by 0 bases, 11 bases remained unmatched. The CDR3 spells CASTAQRGLASYNEQFF. CDR3 nucleotide sequence: TGTGCCAGCACCGCGCAGAGAGGACTAGCCTCCTACAATGAGCAGTTCTTC. The whole variable domain, filled in from reference TRBV7-9 and TRBJ2-1, reads DTGVSQNPRHKITKRGQNVTFRCDPISEHNRLYWYRQTLGQGPEFLTYFQNEAQLEKSRLLSDRFSAERPKGSFSTLEIQRTEQGDSAMYLCASTAQRGLASYNEQFFGPGTRLTVL.

J is TRBJ1-1 and V is TRBV14; no firm D call. The germline gives CDR1 SGHDN, CDR2 FVKESK. The CDR3 is 15 amino acids. V lost 0 bases to trimming and J lost 3 bases, with 11 bases between them. The CDR3 here is CASSQDYEGHTEAFF. CDR3 in DNA: TGTGCCAGCAGCCAAGACTATGAGGGCCACACTGAAGCTTTCTTT.

This clone was picked up one time. In DNA form, the CDR3 reads TGTGCCAGCAGTAAGGGGGGCGGGACAGCTAACTATGGCTACACCTTC. Protein: CASSKGGGTANYGYTF. The chain is built from TRBV28 and TRBJ1-2, with 7 bases aligning to TRBD1. The CDR3 length is 16 residues. V gave up 5 bases and J gave up 0 bases; unmatched junction bases: 9. Germline CDR1 and CDR2: MDHEN and SYDVKM.

This chain uses TRBV20-1 with TRBJ2-2, with D maybe TRBD1 (6 bases). Between the trimmed V and J ends, which lost 6 bases and 8 bases, there was a span of 10 bases. This CDR3 comprises 11 residues. Looked up from germline, CDR1 is DFQATT and CDR2 is SNEGSKA (reference sequence). The DNA for the CDR3 is TGCAGTGCCACACAGGGTGGGGAGCTGTTTTTT. It translates to CSATQGGELFF.

V usage is TRBV5-1 and J usage is TRBJ2-6; TRBD1 matches at 7 bases. The germline gives CDR1 SGHRS, CDR2 YFSETQ. V lost 5 bases and J lost 0; bases outside the gene matches: 14. The CDR3 runs to 19 residues. The CDR3 is CASRFRQGLRSSGANVLTF. CDR3 in DNA: TGCGCCAGCAGGTTCCGACAGGGCCTTAGGAGCTCTGGGGCCAACGTCCTGACTTTC.

The chain couples TRBV19 to TRBJ1-5, with TRBD1 identical over 9 bases. Germline loops: CDR1 LNHDA, CDR2 SQIVND (reference sequence). V was pared by 6 bases and J by 3 bases, with 6 bases of the junction left unmatched. The CDR3 spans 15 residues. CDR3 in amino acids: CASRSRDRDNQPQHF. The CDR3 nucleotides read TGTGCCAGTAGGTCCCGGGACAGGGACAATCAGCCCCAGCATTTT. Full variable domain (missing parts from reference TRBV19 and TRBJ1-5): DGGITQSPKYLFRKEGQNVTLSCEQNLNHDAMYWYRQDPGQGLRLIYYSQIVNDFQKGDIAEGYSVSREKKESFPLTVTSAQKNPTAFYLCASRSRDRDNQPQHFGDGTRLSIL.

V gene TRBV5-1 combines with J gene TRBJ2-2; no clear D gene. Germline V gives CDR1 SGHRS, CDR2 YFSETQ. The CDR3 length is 14 residues. V dropped 1 base and J dropped 5 bases, with 9 bases sitting between them. Here the CDR3 DNA reads TGCGCCAGCAGCTTGACTACTTCAACCGGGGAGCTGTTTTTT. Its translation: CASSLTTSTGELFF.

V gene TRBV7-8 combines with J gene TRBJ1-5; 7 bases fit TRBD1. Germline V gene data show CDR1 as SGHVS and CDR2 as FQNEAQ. This CDR3 is built from 15 residues. V dropped 1 base and J dropped 7; count of bases not matched to a gene: 7. CDR3 nucleotide sequence: TGTGCCAGCAGCTTAGGTCCGGCAGGGGGACAGCCCCAGCATTTT. It translates to CASSLGPAGGQPQHF.

The count of this clone is one. J is TRBJ1-4 and V is TRBV14; D gene uncertain. This CDR3 is 16 amino acids long. The V and J ends lost 1 base and 0 bases respectively, with 9 bases between them. Germline V lookup: CDR1 SGHDN, CDR2 FVKESK. CDR3 loop: CASSQGLIATNEKLFF. The CDR3 bases are TGTGCCAGCAGCCAAGGGCTGATTGCAACTAATGAAAAACTGTTTTTT. Full variable domain (missing parts from reference TRBV14 and TRBJ1-4): EAGVTQFPSHSVIEKGQTVTLRCDPISGHDNLYWYRRVMGKEIKFLLHFVKESKQDESGMPNNRFLAERTGGTYSTLKVQPAELEDSGVYFCASSQGLIATNEKLFFGSGTQLSVL.

This chain joins TRBV4-3 and TRBJ2-1, with 12 bases lining up with TRBD2. CDR3 length: 15 amino acids. CDR1 is LGHNA and CDR2 is YSLEER in the germline V gene. V lost 3 bases, J lost 6 bases, and 3 bases stayed unmatched. For the CDR3, the DNA is TGCGCCAGCAGCCAGCTAGCGGGAGGGCCCAATGAGCAGTTCTTC. This gives the protein CASSQLAGGPNEQFF.